Included here is one T cell receptor (beta chain) sequence, with context. The data stem from a study of tumor-infiltrating lymphocytes in primary liver carcinoma. Co-extracted RNA and DNA came from roughly 20-30 mg of unsorted bulk tissue. The CDR3 covers 11 residues. V shed 0 bases and J shed 4 bases, with 2 bases lying between them. CDR1 and CDR2 (germline): SGHRS, YFSETQ. From 400 to 500 ng total RNA, TCR beta cDNA was generated with a primer in the constant region. The TCR beta library was amplified through three nested multiplex PCR rounds in a modified ARM-PCR procedure. A C-beta reverse primer and TRBV1-TRBV30 forward primers served in each of the first two PCR rounds, at approximately 10 cycles apiece. TCRdb redid the calling of the multiplex PCR reads with MiXCR, one entry per CDR3 protein. The repertoire includes roughly 120,000 distinct CDR3 sequences, 64% of them detected once, and 7.5% to 8.5% sits in the top ten.

Sequenced material: liver tumor tissue from sampling region 3. Documented subset: tumor region T3, left-lateral pole. The receptor's source is a woman in her sixties with primary liver carcinoma and hepatitis B virus infection. This chain uses TRBV5-1 with TRBJ2-7, with unresolved D. The CDR3 nucleotides are TGCGCCAGCAGCTTGGAGTACGAGCAGTACTTC. Translating gives CASSLEYEQYF.